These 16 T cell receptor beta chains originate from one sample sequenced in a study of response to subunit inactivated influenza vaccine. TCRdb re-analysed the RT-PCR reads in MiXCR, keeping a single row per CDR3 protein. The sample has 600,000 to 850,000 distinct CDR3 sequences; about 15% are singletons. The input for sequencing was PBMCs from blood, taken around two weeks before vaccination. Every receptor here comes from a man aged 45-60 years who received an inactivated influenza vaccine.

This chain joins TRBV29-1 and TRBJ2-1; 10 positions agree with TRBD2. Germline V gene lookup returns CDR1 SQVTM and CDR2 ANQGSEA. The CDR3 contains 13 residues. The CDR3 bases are TGCAGTACTGCTAGCGGGAGTTTTGGTGAGCAGTTCTTC. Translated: CSTASGSFGEQFF.

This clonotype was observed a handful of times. CDR3 nucleotides: TGCAGTGCTCTCGGGACCCCCAAGGGGGCCCAGTACTTC. Residues: CSALGTPKGAQYF. The rearrangement links TRBV20-1 to TRBJ2-5; possibly TRBD1 for D (6 bases). The CDR3 is 13 amino acids. The germline V gene encodes CDR1 DFQATT and CDR2 SNEGSKA (reference sequence). The V end lost 5 bases, the J end lost 9 bases, and 19 bases lay between the germline ends.

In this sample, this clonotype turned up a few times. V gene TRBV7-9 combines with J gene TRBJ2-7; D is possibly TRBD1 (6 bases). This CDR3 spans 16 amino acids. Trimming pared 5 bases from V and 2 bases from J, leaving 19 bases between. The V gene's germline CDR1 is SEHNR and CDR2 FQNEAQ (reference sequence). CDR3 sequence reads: CASSGRDEQGPYEQYF. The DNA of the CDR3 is TGTGCCAGCAGCGGCCGTGATGAACAGGGTCCCTACGAGCAGTACTTC.

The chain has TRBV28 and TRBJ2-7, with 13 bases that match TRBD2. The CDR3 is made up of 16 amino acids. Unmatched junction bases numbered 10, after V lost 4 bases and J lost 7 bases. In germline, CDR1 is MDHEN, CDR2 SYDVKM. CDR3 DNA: TGTGCCAGCAGTTCACCACGGACTAGCGGGAGTAGGGAGCAGTACTTC. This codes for CASSSPRTSGSREQYF.

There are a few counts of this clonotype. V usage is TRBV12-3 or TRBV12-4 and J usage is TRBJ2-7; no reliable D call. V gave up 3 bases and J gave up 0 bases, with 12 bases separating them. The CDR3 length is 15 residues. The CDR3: CASSLSILRSYEQYF. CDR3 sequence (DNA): TGTGCCAGCAGTTTGAGCATCCTACGCTCCTACGAGCAGTACTTC.

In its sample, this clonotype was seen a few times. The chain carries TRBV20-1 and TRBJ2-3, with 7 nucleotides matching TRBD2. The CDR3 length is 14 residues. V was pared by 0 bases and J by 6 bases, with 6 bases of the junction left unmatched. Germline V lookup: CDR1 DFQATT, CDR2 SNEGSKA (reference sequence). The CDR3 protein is CSARDGSSGDTQYF. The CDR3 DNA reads TGCAGTGCTAGAGATGGTAGTAGCGGGGATACGCAGTATTTT.

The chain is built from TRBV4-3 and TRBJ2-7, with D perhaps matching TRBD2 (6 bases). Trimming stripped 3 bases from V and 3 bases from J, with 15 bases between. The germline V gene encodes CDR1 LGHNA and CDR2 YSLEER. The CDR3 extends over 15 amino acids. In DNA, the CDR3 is TGCGCCAGCAGCCAGATTCCGGGACTTTACTACGAGCAGTACTTC. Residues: CASSQIPGLYYEQYF.

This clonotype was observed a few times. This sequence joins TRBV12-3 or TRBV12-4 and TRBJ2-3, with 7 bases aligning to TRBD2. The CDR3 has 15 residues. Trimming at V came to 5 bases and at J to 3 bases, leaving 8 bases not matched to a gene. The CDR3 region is CASSKSPGGTDTQYF. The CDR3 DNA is TGTGCCAGCAGTAAAAGTCCGGGGGGAACAGATACGCAGTATTTT.

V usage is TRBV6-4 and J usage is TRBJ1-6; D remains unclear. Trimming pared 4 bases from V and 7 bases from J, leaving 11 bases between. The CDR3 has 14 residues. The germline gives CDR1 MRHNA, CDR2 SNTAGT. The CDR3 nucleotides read TGTGCCAGCAGTGGAACATATACCAATTCACCCCTCCACTTT. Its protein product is CASSGTYTNSPLHF.

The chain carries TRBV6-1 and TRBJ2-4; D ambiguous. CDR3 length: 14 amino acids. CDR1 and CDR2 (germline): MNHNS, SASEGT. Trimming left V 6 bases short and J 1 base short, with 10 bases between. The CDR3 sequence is CASRTDAAKNIQYF. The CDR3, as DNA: TGTGCCAGCAGAACTGACGCGGCCAAAAACATTCAGTACTTC.

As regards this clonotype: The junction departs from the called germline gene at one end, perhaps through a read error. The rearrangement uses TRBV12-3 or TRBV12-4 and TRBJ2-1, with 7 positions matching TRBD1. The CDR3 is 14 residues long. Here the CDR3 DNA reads TGTGCCAGCAACCACAGGGGCTTCGGGAATGAGCAGTTTTTC. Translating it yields CASNHRGFGNEQFF.

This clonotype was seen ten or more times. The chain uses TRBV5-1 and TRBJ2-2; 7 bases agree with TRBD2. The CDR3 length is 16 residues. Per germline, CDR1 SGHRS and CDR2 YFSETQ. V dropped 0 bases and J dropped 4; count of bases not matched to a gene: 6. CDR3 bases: TGCGCCAGCAGCTTGGAGGCTAGCGGAAGCACCGGGGAGCTGTTTTTT. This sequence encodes CASSLEASGSTGELFF. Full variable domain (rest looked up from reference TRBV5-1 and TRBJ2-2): KAGVTQTPRYLIKTRGQQVTLSCSPISGHRSVSWYQQTPGQGLQFLFEYFSETQRNKGNFPGRFSGRQFSNSRSEMNVSTLELGDSALYLCASSLEASGSTGELFFGEGSRLTVL.

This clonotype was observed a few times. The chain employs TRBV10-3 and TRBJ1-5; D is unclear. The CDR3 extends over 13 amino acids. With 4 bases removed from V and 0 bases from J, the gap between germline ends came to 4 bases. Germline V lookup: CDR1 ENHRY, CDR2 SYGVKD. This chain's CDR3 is CAISGDSNQPQHF. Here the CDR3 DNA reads TGTGCCATCAGTGGAGATAGCAATCAGCCCCAGCATTTT.

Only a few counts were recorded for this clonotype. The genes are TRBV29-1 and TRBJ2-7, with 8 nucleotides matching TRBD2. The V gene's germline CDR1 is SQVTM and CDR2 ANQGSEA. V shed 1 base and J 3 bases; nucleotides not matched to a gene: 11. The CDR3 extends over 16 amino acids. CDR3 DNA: TGCAGCGTTGAAGGGCTTGGAGCGGGAGACATCTACGAGCAGTACTTC. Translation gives CSVEGLGAGDIYEQYF.

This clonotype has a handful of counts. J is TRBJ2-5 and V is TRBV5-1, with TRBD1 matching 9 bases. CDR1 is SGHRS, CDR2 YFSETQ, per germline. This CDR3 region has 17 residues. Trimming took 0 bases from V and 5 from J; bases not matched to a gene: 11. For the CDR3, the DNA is TGCGCCAGCAGCTTGGCCCGGGACAGGGCTGGCGTCGAGACCCAGTACTTC. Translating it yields CASSLARDRAGVETQYF.

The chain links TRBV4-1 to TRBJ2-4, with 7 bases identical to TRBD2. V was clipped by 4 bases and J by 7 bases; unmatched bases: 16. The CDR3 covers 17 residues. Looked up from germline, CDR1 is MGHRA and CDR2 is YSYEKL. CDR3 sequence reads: CASSPGLSGREGNIQYF. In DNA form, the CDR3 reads TGCGCCAGCAGCCCTGGCCTTTCTGGCAGGGAGGGGAACATTCAGTACTTC.